This is a list of T cell receptor beta chains from one sample in a study of cytomegalovirus exposure and HLA in healthy donors. Some clones are missing from TCRdb's copy, which holds only in-frame ones; the method was immunoSEQ multiplex PCR. The repertoire holds some 120,000 clones, roughly four fifths seen once, with 3.1% in the top ten. Source material: PBMCs. These receptors were collected from a young man in good health and CMV-seronegative. CDR3s include the opening cysteine and the closing phenylalanine or tryptophan. A D gene is named only where the DNA matches it firmly. Where a row states a size, it is once, few, many or the class of an expanded clone; other rows omit it.

d_call clone_size cdr3_length j_call v_call cdr3_aa cdr3_nt
. . 14 TRBJ1-4 TRBV30 CAWSWGVANEKLFF TGTGCCTGGAGTTGGGGGGTAGCTAATGAAAAACTGTTTTTT
. . 13 TRBJ2-7 TRBV27 CASSPSPAYEQYF TGTGCCAGCAGTCCCTCCCCAGCCTACGAGCAGTACTTC
. . 14 TRBJ1-1 TRBV5-6 CASSLAPGNTEAFF TGTGCCAGCAGCTTGGCCCCAGGGAACACTGAAGCTTTCTTT
. few 14 TRBJ2-7 TRBV5-6 CASSFEQRTYEQYF TGTGCCAGCAGCTTTGAACAGCGGACCTACGAGCAGTACTTC
. . 13 TRBJ1-3 TRBV29-1 CSVVQGTGNTIYF TGCAGCGTTGTTCAGGGGACTGGAAACACCATATATTTT
TRBD2 . 21 TRBJ2-1 TRBV5-3 CARSLLSFGLAGVRPYNEQFF TGTGCCAGAAGCTTGTTATCGTTTGGACTAGCGGGAGTCCGGCCGTACAATGAGCAGTTCTTC
. . 13 TRBJ2-1 TRBV6-5 CASSYGLYNEQFF TGTGCCAGCAGTTACGGCCTTTACAATGAGCAGTTCTTC
. . 14 TRBJ1-2 TRBV25-1 CASSFPEANYGYTF TGTGCCAGCAGTTTTCCCGAGGCTAACTATGGCTACACCTTC
TRBD1 . 15 TRBJ1-1 TRBV19 CASTQTGATNTEAFF TGTGCCAGTACCCAGACAGGGGCCACGAACACTGAAGCTTTCTTT
. . 14 TRBJ1-1 TRBV27 CASRPGTQNTEAFF TGTGCCAGCAGGCCCGGGACACAGAACACTGAAGCTTTCTTT
. . 13 TRBJ2-5 TRBV7-2 CASSLLFQETQYF TGTGCCAGCAGCTTACTTTTCCAAGAGACCCAGTACTTC
. once 12 TRBJ1-5 TRBV4-1 CASSHVNQPQHF TGCGCCAGCAGCCATGTAAATCAGCCCCAGCATTTT
TRBD1 . 19 TRBJ1-4 TRBV6-1 CASSEAGQVFGQPNEKLFF TGTGCCAGCAGTGAAGCGGGACAGGTGTTTGGGCAACCTAATGAAAAACTGTTTTTT
. . 13 TRBJ2-5 TRBV5-1 CASSPGIQETQYF TGCGCCAGCAGCCCCGGGATTCAAGAGACCCAGTACTTC
. . 13 TRBJ1-2 TRBV27 CASSLTGYYGYTF TGTGCCAGCAGTTTAACGGGTTACTATGGCTACACCTTC
. . 14 TRBJ1-3 TRBV19 CASSSQVSGNTIYF TGTGCCAGTAGCAGCCAGGTCTCTGGAAACACCATATATTTT
TRBD1 once 14 TRBJ1-5 TRBV4-1 CASSPQGASQPQHF TGCGCCAGCAGCCCACAGGGGGCCAGTCAGCCCCAGCATTTT